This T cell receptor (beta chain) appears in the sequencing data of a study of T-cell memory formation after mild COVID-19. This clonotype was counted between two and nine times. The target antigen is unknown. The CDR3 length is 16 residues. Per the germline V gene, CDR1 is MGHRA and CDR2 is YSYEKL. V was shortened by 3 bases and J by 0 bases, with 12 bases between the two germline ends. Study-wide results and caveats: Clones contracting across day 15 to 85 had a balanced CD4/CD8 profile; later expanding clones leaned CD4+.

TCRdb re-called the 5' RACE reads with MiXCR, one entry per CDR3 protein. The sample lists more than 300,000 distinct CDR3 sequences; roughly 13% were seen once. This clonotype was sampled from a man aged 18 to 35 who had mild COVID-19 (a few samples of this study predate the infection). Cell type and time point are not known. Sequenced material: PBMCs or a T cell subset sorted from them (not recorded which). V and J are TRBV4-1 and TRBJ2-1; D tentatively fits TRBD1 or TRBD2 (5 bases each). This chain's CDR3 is CASSQRGSSSYNEQFF. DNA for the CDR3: TGCGCCAGCAGCCAGAGGGGATCGAGCTCCTACAATGAGCAGTTCTTC.